The table lists the clone carrying this T cell receptor (beta chain) with a few counts. What it recognizes is unknown. Primed by a sample-barcoded 5' primer and a J-beta primer mix, a second PCR proceeded for about 7 to 11 cycles. TCRdb reprocessed the 5' RACE reads via MiXCR and lists one record per CDR3 protein. This table has more than 750,000 distinct CDR3 sequences, under 35% appearing once. The sample comes from a study of blood T cells in healthy people across ages. General study results and limits: Donor CMV infection status was unknown, possibly confounding age-related changes in expanded clonotypes.

The CDR3 has 13 amino acids. V lost 3 bases, J lost 7 bases, and 11 bases lay in between. These data also featured in a second study, about T cells of mothers and their children. That source notes: The effect of thymic selection on TCR recombination output is similar between related and unrelated pairs.

The sequenced material came from blood. The chain employs TRBV12-3 or TRBV12-4 and TRBJ2-3; D is ambiguous. This receptor was obtained from a woman in her thirties or forties in good health. The CDR3 region is CASSLSVQNTQYF. The CDR3 nucleotides are TGTGCCAGCAGTTTGAGCGTTCAGAATACGCAGTATTTT.